These T cell receptor beta chains were read from a single sample in a study of T-cell reconstitution after alpha-beta-depleted transplantation in children. TCRdb re-analysed the PCR reads in MiXCR, keeping a single row per CDR3 protein. The table records about 500,000 distinct CDR3 sequences, roughly 11% of them present only once. Specimen: PBMCs, mostly from graft donor cells, collected 180 days after TCRalphabeta/CD19-depleted stem cell transplant. The receptor source for this set is a female patient between 2 and 15 years old who had a stem cell transplant for aplastic anemia, so the T cells may come from the graft donor. Each CDR3 is given with its conserved first and last residue. D genes are given only for firm matches. Clone size, where shown, is once, few, many, or a class for clones that have expanded.

v_gene,j_gene,abundance,d_gene,CDR3aa,CDR3nt
TRBV20-1,TRBJ1-1,few,.,CSARDPHIRGNTEAFF,TGCAGTGCTAGAGATCCGCATATTCGGGGGAACACTGAAGCTTTCTTT
TRBV19,TRBJ1-1,.,.,CASSIGIFGNTEAFF,TGTGCCAGTAGTATAGGCATCTTCGGGAACACTGAAGCTTTCTTT
TRBV5-1,TRBJ1-2,few,TRBD1,CASSLAWDRDGYTF,TGCGCCAGCAGCTTGGCCTGGGACAGGGACGGCTACACCTTC
TRBV29-1,TRBJ1-1,many,.,CSVEDRGQGNTEAFF,TGCAGCGTTGAAGATCGAGGGCAGGGGAACACTGAAGCTTTCTTT
TRBV6-1,TRBJ1-1,few,.,CASLPRAEAFF,TGTGCCAGCCTCCCGAGGGCTGAAGCTTTCTTT
TRBV5-1,TRBJ2-7,.,.,CASRGRHYEQYF,TGCGCCAGCAGAGGTCGTCACTACGAGCAGTACTTC
TRBV5-1,TRBJ2-1,.,TRBD2,CASSQLGSGGYNEQFF,TGCGCCAGCAGCCAACTGGGTAGCGGGGGATACAATGAGCAGTTCTTC
TRBV28,TRBJ1-5,few,TRBD1,CASHRGGSNQPQHF,TGTGCCTCACACAGGGGAGGTAGCAATCAGCCCCAGCATTTT
TRBV9,TRBJ2-7,few,.,CASSPTDYLEQYF,TGTGCCAGCAGCCCAACCGATTATCTCGAGCAGTACTTC
TRBV7-8,TRBJ2-3,few,TRBD1,CASSLAPRGTGLADTQYF,TGTGCCAGCAGCTTAGCGCCACGGGGGACAGGGTTAGCAGATACGCAGTATTTT
TRBV7-2,TRBJ1-2,few,.,CASPVIRGGNYGYTF,TGTGCCAGCCCGGTGATAAGGGGAGGCAACTATGGCTACACCTTC
TRBV12-3/TRBV12-4,TRBJ2-5,.,.,CASSRGSQETQYF,TGTGCCAGCAGCCGAGGGTCCCAAGAGACCCAGTACTTC
TRBV11-2,TRBJ2-1,.,.,CASSLDERKVSWGYNEQFF,TGTGCCAGCAGCTTAGATGAGCGAAAGGTTTCATGGGGCTACAATGAGCAGTTCTTC
TRBV29-1,TRBJ2-1,.,.,CSVEGPAGHDNEQFF,TGCAGCGTTGAGGGGCCAGCGGGTCACGACAATGAGCAGTTCTTC
TRBV12-3/TRBV12-4,TRBJ2-1,few,.,CASSLSGTTNNEQFF,TGTGCCAGCAGTTTAAGCGGAACCACTAACAATGAGCAGTTCTTC
TRBV6-5,TRBJ2-1,few,.,CASSYSIPSGAPYNEQFF,TGTGCCAGCAGTTACTCGATTCCCTCCGGGGCACCCTACAATGAGCAGTTCTTC
TRBV15,TRBJ2-1,few,.,CATSSGSAYNEQFF,TGTGCCACCAGCAGCGGGAGCGCATACAATGAGCAGTTCTTC
TRBV7-9,TRBJ2-2,few,.,CASSPAAVSSGELFF,TGTGCCAGCAGCCCGGCCGCGGTCTCCTCCGGGGAGCTGTTTTTT
TRBV7-8,TRBJ1-3,.,TRBD1,CASSFLRDRRGNTIYF,TGTGCCAGCAGCTTTCTCCGGGACAGAAGAGGAAACACCATATATTTT
TRBV29-1,TRBJ2-1,few,TRBD2,CSVLTSARSYNEQFF,TGCAGCGTTTTAACTAGCGCGCGATCCTACAATGAGCAGTTCTTC
TRBV28,TRBJ1-1,many,.,CASNLGGSNTEAFF,TGTGCCAGCAACCTAGGGGGGTCGAACACTGAAGCTTTCTTT
TRBV20-1,TRBJ2-7,.,TRBD2,CSARDGSSGRLYEQYF,TGCAGTGCTAGAGATGGGTCTAGCGGGAGGTTATACGAGCAGTACTTC
TRBV4-1,TRBJ2-3,.,.,CASSQGLFADTQYF,TGCGCCAGCAGCCAAGGGTTGTTCGCGGATACGCAGTATTTT
TRBV30,TRBJ2-1,.,.,CAWSASNEQFF,TGTGCCTGGAGTGCAAGCAATGAGCAGTTCTTC
TRBV7-2,TRBJ2-1,many,TRBD2,CASSPRRAGGVDEQFF,TGTGCCAGCAGCCCACGGAGAGCGGGAGGGGTAGATGAGCAGTTCTTC
TRBV3-1,TRBJ2-2,many,.,CASSQGGAQTGELFF,TGTGCCAGCAGCCAAGGAGGGGCACAAACCGGGGAGCTGTTTTTT
TRBV7-8,TRBJ2-1,few,TRBD2,CASSLVTVGSGSFYNEQFF,TGTGCCAGCAGCTTAGTTACCGTGGGGAGCGGGAGTTTCTACAATGAGCAGTTCTTC
TRBV7-2,TRBJ1-5,few,.,CASSLVGPNQPQHF,TGTGCCAGCAGCTTAGTGGGGCCCAATCAGCCCCAGCATTTT
TRBV20-1,TRBJ2-1,.,TRBD2,CSAGLAGSYNEQFF,TGCAGTGCCGGACTAGCGGGATCCTACAATGAGCAGTTCTTC
TRBV6-2/TRBV6-3,TRBJ2-2,.,TRBD1,CASRRPRDRRNTGELFF,TGTGCCAGCAGGAGGCCTCGGGACAGAAGAAACACCGGGGAGCTGTTTTTT
TRBV29-1,TRBJ2-7,many,.,CSVERQPLNEQYF,TGCAGCGTTGAGCGGCAGCCTTTGAACGAGCAGTACTTC
TRBV28,TRBJ2-4,.,TRBD2,CATRLAGHRNIQYF,TGTGCCACCAGACTAGCGGGCCACAGGAACATTCAGTACTTC
TRBV27,TRBJ2-3,.,.,CASSAIPLRLTDTQYF,TGTGCCAGCAGTGCGATTCCACTCCGACTCACAGATACGCAGTATTTT
TRBV29-1,TRBJ2-5,many,.,CSVGREGF,TGCAGCGTTGGTCGAGAAGGGTTC
TRBV6-5,TRBJ2-3,.,TRBD2,CASSYGGTSGSTDTQYF,TGTGCCAGCAGTTACGGAGGGACTAGCGGGAGCACAGATACGCAGTATTTT
TRBV28,TRBJ2-1,.,.,CASSLFGGRIGDEQFF,TGTGCCAGCAGTTTATTCGGGGGGCGCATTGGAGATGAGCAGTTCTTC
TRBV20-1,TRBJ2-1,.,TRBD2,CSASRLAGGPSYNEQFF,TGCAGTGCTAGTAGGCTAGCGGGAGGGCCCTCCTACAATGAGCAGTTCTTC
TRBV5-1,TRBJ2-4,few,.,CASSLGQKNIQYF,TGCGCCAGCAGCTTGGGACAGAAAAACATTCAGTACTTC
TRBV5-1,TRBJ2-5,.,.,CASSLERRWETQYF,TGCGCCAGCAGCTTGGAGCGCAGGTGGGAGACCCAGTACTTC
TRBV12-3/TRBV12-4,TRBJ1-6,.,.,CASSFGQYDSPLHF,TGTGCCAGCAGTTTCGGACAGTATGATTCACCCCTCCACTTT
TRBV7-3,TRBJ2-1,few,TRBD2,CASTPEASGYNEQFF,TGTGCCAGCACCCCAGAGGCTAGCGGTTACAATGAGCAGTTCTTC
TRBV7-9,TRBJ2-2,.,TRBD2,CASSSYGLAGAAGELFF,TGTGCCAGCAGCTCCTATGGACTAGCGGGAGCTGCCGGGGAGCTGTTTTTT